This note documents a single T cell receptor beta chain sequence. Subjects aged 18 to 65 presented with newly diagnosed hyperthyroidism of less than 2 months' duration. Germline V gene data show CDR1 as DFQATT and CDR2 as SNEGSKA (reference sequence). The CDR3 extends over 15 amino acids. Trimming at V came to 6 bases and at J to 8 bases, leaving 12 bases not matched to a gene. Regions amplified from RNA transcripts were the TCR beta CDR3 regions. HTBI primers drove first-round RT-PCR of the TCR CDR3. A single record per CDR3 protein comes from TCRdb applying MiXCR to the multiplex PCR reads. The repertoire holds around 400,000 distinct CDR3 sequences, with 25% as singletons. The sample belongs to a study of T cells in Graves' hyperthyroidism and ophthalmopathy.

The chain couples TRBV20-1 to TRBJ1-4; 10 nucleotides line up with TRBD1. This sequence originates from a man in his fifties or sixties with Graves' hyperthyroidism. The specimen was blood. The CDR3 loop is CSASLGTGVGEKLFF. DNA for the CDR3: TGCAGTGCAAGCCTTGGGACAGGGGTAGGAGAAAAACTGTTTTTT.